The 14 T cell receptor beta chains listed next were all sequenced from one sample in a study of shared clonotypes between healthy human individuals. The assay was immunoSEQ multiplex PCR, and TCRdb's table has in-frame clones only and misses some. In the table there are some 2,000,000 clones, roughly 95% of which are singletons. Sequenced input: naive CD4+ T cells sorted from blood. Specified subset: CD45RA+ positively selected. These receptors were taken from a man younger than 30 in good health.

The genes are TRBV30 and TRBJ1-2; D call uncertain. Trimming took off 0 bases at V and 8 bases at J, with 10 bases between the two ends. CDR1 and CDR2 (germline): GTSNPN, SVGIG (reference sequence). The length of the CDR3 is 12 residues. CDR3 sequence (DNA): TGTGCCTGGAGTGTAACAGTGCCCGGCTACACCTTC. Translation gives CAWSVTVPGYTF.

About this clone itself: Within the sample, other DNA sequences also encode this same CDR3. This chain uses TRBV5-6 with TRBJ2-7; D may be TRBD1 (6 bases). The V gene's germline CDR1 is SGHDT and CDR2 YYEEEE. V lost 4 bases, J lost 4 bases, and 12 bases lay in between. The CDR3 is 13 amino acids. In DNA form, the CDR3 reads TGTGCCAGCAGCCGAGGACAGTCTTACGAGCAGTACTTC. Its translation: CASSRGQSYEQYF.

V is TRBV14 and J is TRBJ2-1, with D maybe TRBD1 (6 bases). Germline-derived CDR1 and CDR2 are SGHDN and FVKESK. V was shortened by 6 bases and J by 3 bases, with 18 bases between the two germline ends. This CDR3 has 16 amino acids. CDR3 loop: CASSLSVGGFYNEQFF. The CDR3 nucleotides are TGTGCCAGCAGTCTTAGTGTTGGGGGCTTCTACAATGAGCAGTTCTTC.

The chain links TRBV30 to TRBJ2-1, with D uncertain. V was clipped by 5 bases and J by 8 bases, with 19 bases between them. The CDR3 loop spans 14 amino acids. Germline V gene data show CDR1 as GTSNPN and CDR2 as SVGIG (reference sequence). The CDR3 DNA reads TGTGCCTGGGCGCCCGGACCGATCTCCCATGAGCAGTTCTTC. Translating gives CAWAPGPISHEQFF.

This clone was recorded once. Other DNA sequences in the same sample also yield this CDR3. This CDR3 is CASSPTGTTEAFF. The CDR3 DNA reads as TGTGCCAGCTCACCGACAGGGACCACTGAAGCTTTCTTT. This sequence joins TRBV18 and TRBJ1-1, with TRBD1 matching over 7 bases. The V and J ends lost 3 bases and 4 bases, in that order; junction bases with no gene match: 2. The CDR3 sequence is 13 residues long. From germline, CDR1 is KGHSH and CDR2 LQKENI.

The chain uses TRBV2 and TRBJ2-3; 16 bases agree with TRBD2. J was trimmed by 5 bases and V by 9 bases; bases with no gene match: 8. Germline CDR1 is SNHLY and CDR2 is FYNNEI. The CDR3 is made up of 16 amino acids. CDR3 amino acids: CASPGLAGGPGDTQYF. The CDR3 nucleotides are TGTGCCAGTCCGGGACTAGCGGGGGGGCCCGGAGATACGCAGTATTTT.

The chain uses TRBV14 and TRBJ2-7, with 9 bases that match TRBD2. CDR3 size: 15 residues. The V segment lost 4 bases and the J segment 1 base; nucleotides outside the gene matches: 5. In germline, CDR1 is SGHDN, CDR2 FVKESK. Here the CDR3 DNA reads TGTGCCAGCAGCCTCGCTAGCGGGGTTTCCTACGAGCAGTACTTC. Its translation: CASSLASGVSYEQYF. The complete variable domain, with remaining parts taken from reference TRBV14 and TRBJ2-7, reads EAGVTQFPSHSVIEKGQTVTLRCDPISGHDNLYWYRRVMGKEIKFLLHFVKESKQDESGMPNNRFLAERTGGTYSTLKVQPAELEDSGVYFCASSLASGVSYEQYFGPGTRLTVT.

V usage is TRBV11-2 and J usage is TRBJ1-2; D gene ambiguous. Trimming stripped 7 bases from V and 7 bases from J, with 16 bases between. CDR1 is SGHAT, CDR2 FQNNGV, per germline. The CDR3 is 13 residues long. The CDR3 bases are TGTGCCAGCACCGTGGCAGGAGGTGGTGGCTACACCTTC. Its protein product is CASTVAGGGGYTF.

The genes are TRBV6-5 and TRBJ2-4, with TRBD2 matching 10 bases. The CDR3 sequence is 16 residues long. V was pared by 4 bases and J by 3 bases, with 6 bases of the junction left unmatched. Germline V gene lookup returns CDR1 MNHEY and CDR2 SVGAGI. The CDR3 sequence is CASSSALAGVKNIQYF. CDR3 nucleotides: TGTGCCAGCAGTTCTGCCCTAGCGGGAGTCAAAAACATTCAGTACTTC.

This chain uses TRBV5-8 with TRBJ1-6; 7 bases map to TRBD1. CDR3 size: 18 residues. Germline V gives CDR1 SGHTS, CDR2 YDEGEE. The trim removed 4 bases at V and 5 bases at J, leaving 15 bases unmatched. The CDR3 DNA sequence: TGTGCCAGCAGCAACCAGCTTGCGACGGGACAGAATAATTCACCCCTCCACTTT. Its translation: CASSNQLATGQNNSPLHF.

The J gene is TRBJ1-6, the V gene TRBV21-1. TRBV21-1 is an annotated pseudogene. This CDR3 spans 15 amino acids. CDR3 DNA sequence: TGTGCCAGCAGCAAAAAACCCCCTAATTTTTCACCCCTCCACTTT. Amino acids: CASSKKPPNFSPLHF.

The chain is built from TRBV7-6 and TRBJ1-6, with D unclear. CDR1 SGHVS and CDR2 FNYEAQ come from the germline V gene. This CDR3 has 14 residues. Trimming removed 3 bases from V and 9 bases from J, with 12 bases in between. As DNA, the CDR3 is TGTGCCAGCAGCTTGGAAGGCGGGAGTTCACCCCTCCACTTT. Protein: CASSLEGGSSPLHF.

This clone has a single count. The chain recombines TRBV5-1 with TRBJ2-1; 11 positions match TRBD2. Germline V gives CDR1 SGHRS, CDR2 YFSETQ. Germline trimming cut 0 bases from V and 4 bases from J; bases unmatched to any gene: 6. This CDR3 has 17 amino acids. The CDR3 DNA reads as TGCGCCAGCAGCTTGGTAGGACTAGCGGGTGGGTACAATGAGCAGTTCTTC. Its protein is CASSLVGLAGGYNEQFF. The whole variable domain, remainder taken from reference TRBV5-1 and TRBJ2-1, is KAGVTQTPRYLIKTRGQQVTLSCSPISGHRSVSWYQQTPGQGLQFLFEYFSETQRNKGNFPGRFSGRQFSNSRSEMNVSTLELGDSALYLCASSLVGLAGGYNEQFFGPGTRLTVL.

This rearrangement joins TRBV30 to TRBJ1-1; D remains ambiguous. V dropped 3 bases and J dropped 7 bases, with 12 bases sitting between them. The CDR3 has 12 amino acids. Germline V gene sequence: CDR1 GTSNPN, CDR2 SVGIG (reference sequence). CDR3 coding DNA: TGTGCCTGGAGATTCGGGGTCGGTGAAGCTTTCTTT. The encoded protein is CAWRFGVGEAFF. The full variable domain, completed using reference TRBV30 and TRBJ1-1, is SQTIHQWPATLVQPVGSPLSLECTVEGTSNPNLYWYRQAAGRGLQLLFYSVGIGQISSEVPQNLSASRPQDRQFILSSKKLLLSDSGFYLCAWRFGVGEAFFGQGTRLTVV.